This T cell receptor beta chain derives from a study of T cells in Graves' hyperthyroidism and ophthalmopathy. This clonotype was seen more than once but under ten times. The investigators amplified TCR beta CDR3 regions from RNA transcripts. A set of HTBI primers served as the primers for a first-round RT-PCR of the TCR CDR3. One entry per CDR3 protein, called by TCRdb with MiXCR from the multiplex PCR reads. The table includes under 400,000 distinct CDR3 sequences, 13% detected once. In germline, CDR1 is LNHDA, CDR2 SQIVND (reference sequence). The CDR3 covers 15 residues. The V end was cut by 5 bases, the J end by 6 bases, with 19 bases between.

This receptor was obtained from a young woman with Graves' hyperthyroidism. Sequencing was performed on blood. The chain has TRBV19 and TRBJ1-1; no clear D. CDR3 sequence reads: CASSPVGSGLPEAFF. The DNA of the CDR3 is TGTGCCAGTAGTCCAGTCGGGTCGGGATTACCTGAAGCTTTCTTT.